The sequence of this TCR beta chain was determined in a study of cytomegalovirus exposure and HLA in healthy donors. Findings and limits, study-wide: The authors confirmed in vitro that three CMV-associated chains were specific for CMV antigens. Researchers catalogued approximately 170 TCR beta chains as cytomegalovirus-associated.

CDR1 and CDR2 (germline): SGHRS, YFSETQ. The CDR3 is 17 residues long. Trimming removed 1 base from V and 5 bases from J; junction bases left unmatched: 8. Everyone who donated was a healthy bone marrow donor. A multiplex PCR was run with 60 Vbeta primers and 13 Jbeta primers. In the source study's methods: Later, an analysis found 65 million to 85 million unique TCR beta chains, and some 10 million of these were shared. Assay: immunoSEQ multiplex PCR; the TCRdb copy retains only in-frame clones and omits some. V and J calls and clone size are copied from that table; D and trimming were computed from the DNA. This table has tens of thousands of clones, roughly four fifths appearing once. On this clone itself: As yet, its antigen is unknown.

The clonotype originates from a man aged 18-30 years in good health and CMV-seronegative. The sequenced sample consisted of PBMCs. V and J are TRBV5-1 and TRBJ2-5, with 13 positions matching TRBD2. CDR3 DNA: TGCGCCAGCAGCTTGAGGACTAGCGGGAGAAGTGGGGAGACCCAGTACTTC. This gives the protein CASSLRTSGRSGETQYF.